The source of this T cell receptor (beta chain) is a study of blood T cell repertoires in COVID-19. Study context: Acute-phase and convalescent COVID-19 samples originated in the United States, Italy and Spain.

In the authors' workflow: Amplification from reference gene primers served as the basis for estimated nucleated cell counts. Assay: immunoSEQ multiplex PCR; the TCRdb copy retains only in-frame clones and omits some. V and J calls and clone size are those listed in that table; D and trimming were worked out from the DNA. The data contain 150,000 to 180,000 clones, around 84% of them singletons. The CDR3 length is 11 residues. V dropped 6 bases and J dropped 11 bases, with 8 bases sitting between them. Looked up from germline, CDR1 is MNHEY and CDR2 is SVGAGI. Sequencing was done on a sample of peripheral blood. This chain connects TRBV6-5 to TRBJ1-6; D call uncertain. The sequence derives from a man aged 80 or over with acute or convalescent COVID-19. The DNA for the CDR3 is TGTGCCAGCAGCCTACTTGCACCCCTCCACTTT. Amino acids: CASSLLAPLHF.